Listed below are T cell receptor beta chains from one sample, sequenced in a study of T-cell memory formation after mild COVID-19. TCRdb reprocessed the 5' RACE reads via MiXCR and lists one record per CDR3 protein. The sample carries roughly 89,000 distinct CDR3 sequences, more than 13% recorded once. Sequenced: PBMCs or a T cell subset sorted from them (not recorded which). These TCRs come from a man between 18 and 29 years old who had mild COVID-19 (a few samples of this study predate the infection). Cell type and time point are not known. CDR3s include the opening cysteine and the closing phenylalanine or tryptophan. A D gene is named only where the DNA matches it firmly. Only some rows state a clone size, as once, few, many or a class for expanded clones.

.	TRBD2	TRBV11-2	TRBJ2-5	15	CASRPSGGAPETQYF	TGTGCCAGCAGACCTAGCGGGGGGGCCCCAGAGACCCAGTACTTC
few	.	TRBV4-3	TRBJ2-4	17	CASSQDVAGQNKNIQYF	TGCGCCAGCAGCCAAGACGTGGCGGGACAGAACAAAAACATTCAGTACTTC
.	TRBD1	TRBV4-3	TRBJ1-4	17	CASSQDGIIYRGEKLFF	TGCGCCAGCAGCCAAGATGGGATTATTTACAGGGGTGAAAAACTGTTTTTT
few	TRBD2	TRBV29-1	TRBJ2-3	17	CSVEGLLAGGRTDTQYF	TGCAGCGTTGAAGGTCTACTAGCGGGGGGCCGCACAGATACGCAGTATTTT
.	TRBD2	TRBV27	TRBJ2-1	14	CASRPGLAGGQAFF	TGTGCCAGCAGGCCGGGACTAGCGGGGGGGCAGGCGTTCTTC
many	.	TRBV7-9	TRBJ1-6	12	CASSSDRRALHF	TGTGCCAGCAGCTCCGACCGTAGGGCCCTCCACTTT
.	.	TRBV2	TRBJ2-7	13	CASSGPGAYEQYF	TGTGCCAGCAGTGGCCCCGGGGCCTACGAGCAGTACTTC
few	.	TRBV6-5	TRBJ1-1	15	CASSYSSGAATEAFF	TGTGCCAGCAGTTACTCGTCGGGCGCGGCTACTGAAGCTTTCTTT
.	.	TRBV4-1	TRBJ2-5	14	CASSQRDIQETQYF	TGCGCCAGCAGCCAGCGGGACATCCAAGAGACCCAGTACTTC
.	.	TRBV11-2	TRBJ2-1	15	CASSLDPRGANEQFF	TGTGCCAGCAGCTTAGATCCCCGGGGGGCCAATGAGCAGTTCTTC
few	.	TRBV4-1	TRBJ2-7	14	CASSQEGPPLEQYF	TGCGCCAGCAGCCAAGAAGGGCCGCCGCTCGAGCAGTACTTC
many	.	TRBV27	TRBJ1-1	13	CASSLVGDTEAFF	TGTGCCAGCAGCCTAGTGGGGGACACTGAAGCTTTCTTT
few	.	TRBV4-3	TRBJ2-5	15	CASSQDINSQETQYF	TGCGCCAGCAGCCAAGATATCAACTCCCAAGAGACCCAGTACTTC
.	TRBD2	TRBV6-2/TRBV6-3	TRBJ2-2	14	CASSHGTSFTELFF	TGTGCCAGCAGTCACGGGACTAGTTTTACGGAGCTGTTTTTT
.	.	TRBV6-5	TRBJ2-1	16	CASSYETGSSYNEQFF	TGTGCCAGCAGTTACGAGACGGGAAGCTCCTACAATGAGCAGTTCTTC
.	TRBD1	TRBV11-2	TRBJ1-6	15	CASSRQGPTNSPLHF	TGTGCCAGCAGCAGACAGGGGCCTACCAATTCACCCCTCCACTTT
.	.	TRBV20-1	TRBJ1-6	15	CSAHAAGTTNSPLHF	TGCAGTGCTCACGCGGCCGGGACCACTAATTCACCCCTCCACTTT
.	.	TRBV29-1	TRBJ2-5	14	CSVAPKGGGETQYF	TGCAGCGTTGCCCCCAAGGGTGGGGGAGAGACCCAGTACTTC
.	.	TRBV7-2	TRBJ2-3	15	CASSLVGVYTDTQYF	TGTGCCAGCAGCTTAGTAGGCGTTTACACAGATACGCAGTATTTT
few	.	TRBV5-1	TRBJ2-7	14	CASSLGVSSYEQYF	TGCGCCAGCAGCTTGGGGGTCAGCTCCTACGAGCAGTACTTC
.	TRBD2	TRBV6-2/TRBV6-3	TRBJ2-7	16	CASSSFGGGAVYEQYF	TGTGCCAGCAGTTCCTTCGGCGGGGGGGCGGTTTACGAGCAGTACTTC
few	.	TRBV7-9	TRBJ2-3	15	CASSWGSGYTDTQYF	TGTGCCAGCAGCTGGGGTTCGGGATACACAGATACGCAGTATTTT
few	TRBD2	TRBV2	TRBJ2-7	14	CASSVAGDSYEQYF	TGTGCCAGCAGTGTAGCGGGGGACTCCTACGAGCAGTACTTC
.	TRBD2	TRBV12-3/TRBV12-4	TRBJ2-1	14	CASTPGLSYNEQFF	TGTGCCAGCACCCCGGGACTATCGTACAATGAGCAGTTCTTC
.	.	TRBV4-1	TRBJ1-2	13	CASSQGGQYGYTF	TGCGCCAGCAGCCAGGGTGGACAGTATGGCTACACCTTC
few	.	TRBV4-1	TRBJ2-5	13	CASSPPLSETQYF	TGCGCCAGCAGCCCCCCGCTTTCAGAGACCCAGTACTTC
.	TRBD2	TRBV6-5	TRBJ2-1	14	CASGLAASYNEQFF	TGTGCCAGCGGACTAGCGGCCTCCTACAATGAGCAGTTCTTC
.	TRBD2	TRBV2	TRBJ2-7	16	CASSGGGLAGIYEQYF	TGTGCCAGCAGTGGGGGTGGACTAGCGGGGATTTACGAGCAGTACTTC
.	.	TRBV19	TRBJ1-5	15	CASSIVLTSNQPQHF	TGTGCCAGTAGTATAGTCCTGACTAGCAATCAGCCCCAGCATTTT
few	.	TRBV20-1	TRBJ2-3	15	CSARDWRLMTDTQYF	TGCAGTGCTAGAGATTGGAGGCTTATGACAGATACGCAGTATTTT
few	.	TRBV6-2/TRBV6-3	TRBJ1-5	16	CASSYSMGSSNQPQHF	TGTGCCAGCAGTTACTCGATGGGCAGTAGCAATCAGCCCCAGCATTTT
.	.	TRBV9	TRBJ2-3	15	CASSVGAGTGDTQYF	TGTGCCAGCAGCGTAGGTGCAGGGACTGGAGATACGCAGTATTTT
.	.	TRBV7-8	TRBJ2-7	15	CASSVLGHQPYEQYF	TGTGCCAGCAGCGTCTTAGGACACCAACCCTACGAGCAGTACTTC
few	.	TRBV4-1	TRBJ2-3	15	CASSRRISLADTQYF	TGCGCCAGCAGCCGACGCATCTCGCTGGCAGATACGCAGTATTTT
.	.	TRBV27	TRBJ1-4	15	CASSSTGEGGEKLFF	TGTGCCAGCAGTTCGACAGGCGAGGGGGGTGAAAAACTGTTTTTT
few	TRBD1	TRBV29-1	TRBJ2-2	14	CSVPTGTDTGELFF	TGCAGCGTACCGACAGGGACGGACACCGGGGAGCTGTTTTTT
few	.	TRBV15	TRBJ1-5	14	CATSWAGVNQPQHF	TGTGCCACCAGTTGGGCAGGGGTCAATCAGCCCCAGCATTTT
few	.	TRBV7-9	TRBJ1-3	15	CASSLSPSSGNTIYF	TGTGCCAGCAGCTTATCCCCGAGCTCTGGAAACACCATATATTTT
.	TRBD2	TRBV11-2	TRBJ2-1	16	CASSLEGLAGSNEQFF	TGTGCCAGCAGCTTAGAGGGGCTAGCGGGGTCAAATGAGCAGTTCTTC
few	TRBD2	TRBV10-3	TRBJ2-1	13	CAISSGGADEQFF	TGTGCCATCAGTAGCGGGGGGGCCGATGAGCAGTTCTTC
.	.	TRBV12-3/TRBV12-4	TRBJ1-1	14	CASSSADKNTEAFF	TGTGCCAGCAGTTCGGCAGACAAGAACACTGAAGCTTTCTTT
.	.	TRBV9	TRBJ2-5	14	CASSSPTAQETQYF	TGTGCCAGCAGCTCCCCGACAGCCCAAGAGACCCAGTACTTC
.	.	TRBV6-2/TRBV6-3	TRBJ2-7	15	CAITPDRGAYAEQYF	TGTGCCATCACCCCGGACCGGGGGGCGTACGCGGAGCAGTACTTC
.	.	TRBV7-9	TRBJ2-7	13	CASSPDGPYEQYF	TGTGCCAGCAGCCCTGACGGCCCCTACGAGCAGTACTTC